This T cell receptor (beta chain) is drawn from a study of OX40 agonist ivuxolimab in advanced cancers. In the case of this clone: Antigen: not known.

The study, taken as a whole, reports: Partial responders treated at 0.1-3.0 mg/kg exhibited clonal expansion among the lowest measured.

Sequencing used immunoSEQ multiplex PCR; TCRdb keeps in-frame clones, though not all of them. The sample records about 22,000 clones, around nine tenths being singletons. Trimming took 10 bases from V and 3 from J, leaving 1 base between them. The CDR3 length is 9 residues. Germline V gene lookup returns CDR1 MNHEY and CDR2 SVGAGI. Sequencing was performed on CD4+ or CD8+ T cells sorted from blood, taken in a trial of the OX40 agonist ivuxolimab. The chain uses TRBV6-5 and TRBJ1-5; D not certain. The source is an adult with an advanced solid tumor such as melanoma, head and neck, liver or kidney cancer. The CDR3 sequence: CATNQPQHF. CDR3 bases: TGTGCCACCAATCAGCCCCAGCATTTT.